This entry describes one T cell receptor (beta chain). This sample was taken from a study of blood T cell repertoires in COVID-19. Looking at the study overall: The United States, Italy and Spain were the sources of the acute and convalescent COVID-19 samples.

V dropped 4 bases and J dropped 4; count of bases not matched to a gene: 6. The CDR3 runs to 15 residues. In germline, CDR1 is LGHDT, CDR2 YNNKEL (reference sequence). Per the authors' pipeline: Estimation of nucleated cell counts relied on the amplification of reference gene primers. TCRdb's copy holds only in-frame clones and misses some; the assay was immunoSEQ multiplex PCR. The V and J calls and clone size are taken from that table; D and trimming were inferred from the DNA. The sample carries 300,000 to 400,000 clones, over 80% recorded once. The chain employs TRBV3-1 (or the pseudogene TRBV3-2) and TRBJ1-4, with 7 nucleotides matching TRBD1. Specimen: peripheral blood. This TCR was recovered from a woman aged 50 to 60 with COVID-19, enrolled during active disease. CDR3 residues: CASSRTGGGNEKLFF. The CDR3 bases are TGTGCCAGCAGCCGGACAGGCGGAGGTAATGAAAAACTGTTTTTT.